The 8 T cell receptor beta chains below were found in one sample sequenced in a study of CD8+ T cells in alopecia areata. RNA was extracted and reverse transcribed into cDNA as the sequencing template. Libraries were prepared by immunoSEQ multiplex PCR; TCRdb keeps only in-frame clonotypes and omits some of them. The sample has 110,000 or so clones, around 64% seen once. The sequenced sample consisted of CD4+ T cells sorted from blood. These receptors were obtained from a human donor in good health.

The chain links TRBV5-1 to TRBJ2-7; perhaps TRBD2 as D (6 bases). Germline assignment: CDR1 SGHRS and CDR2 YFSETQ. CDR3 size: 14 residues. The V gene lost 1 base and the J gene lost 3 bases, with 11 bases spanning the gap. The CDR3 DNA reads as TGCGCCAGCAGCTTGAACACCGGGAGCTACGAGCAGTACTTC. As protein: CASSLNTGSYEQYF.

The CDR3 loop reads CAWTGGINQPQHF. Written as DNA, the CDR3 is TGTGCCTGGACAGGGGGGATCAATCAGCCCCAGCATTTT. The V call is TRBV30, the J call TRBJ1-5; 7 bases match TRBD1. The ends lost 4 bases at V and 3 bases at J; junction bases unmatched: 3. The CDR3 runs to 13 residues. Germline CDR1 GTSNPN, CDR2 SVGIG (reference sequence).

The chain couples TRBV5-4 to TRBJ2-5, with D unresolved. CDR3 length: 12 amino acids. Germline values: CDR1 SGHNT, CDR2 YYREEE (reference sequence). Trimming stripped 1 base from V and 4 bases from J, with 5 bases between. The CDR3 here is CASSLLPETQYF. As DNA, the CDR3 is TGTGCCAGCAGCTTGCTCCCAGAGACCCAGTACTTC.

The chain recombines TRBV29-1 with TRBJ1-6, with D uncertain. V lost 4 bases, J lost 7 bases, and 8 bases lay in between. The CDR3 is made up of 12 amino acids. Germline CDR1 SQVTM, CDR2 ANQGSEA. For the CDR3, the DNA is TGCAGCGTTGCGGACTTAAATTCACCCCTCCACTTT. Amino acids: CSVADLNSPLHF.

This chain uses TRBV4-1 with TRBJ1-4; D perhaps matches TRBD1 (5 bases). Germline CDR1 MGHRA, CDR2 YSYEKL. V lost 4 bases and J 4 bases, leaving 10 bases between the germline ends. The length of the CDR3 is 14 residues. CDR3: CASSLGLVNEKLFF. The CDR3 DNA is TGCGCCAGCAGCCTGGGACTGGTTAATGAAAAACTGTTTTTT.

This sequence joins TRBV5-4 and TRBJ1-4, with D unresolved. CDR1 is SGHNT, CDR2 YYREEE, per germline (reference sequence). V dropped 1 base and J dropped 0 bases, with 7 bases sitting between them. The CDR3 runs to 15 residues. This CDR3 reads CASSLKKSTNEKLFF. The CDR3 nucleotides read TGTGCCAGCAGCTTGAAAAAGTCAACTAATGAAAAACTGTTTTTT.

The chain is built from TRBV27 and TRBJ1-2; 9 bases line up with TRBD1. Germline CDR1 MNHEY, CDR2 SMNVEV (reference sequence). The CDR3 length is 16 residues. The trim removed 5 bases at V and 5 bases at J, leaving 12 bases unmatched. The CDR3 coding sequence is TGTGCCAGCAGTGAGGGCCGGGGACAGGGAGCATATGGCTACACCTTC. This sequence encodes CASSEGRGQGAYGYTF.

The chain recombines TRBV29-1 with TRBJ1-1; D unresolved. Trimming removed 1 base from V and 3 bases from J, with 9 bases in between. Germline CDR1 is SQVTM and CDR2 is ANQGSEA. CDR3 length: 13 amino acids. CDR3 coding DNA: TGCAGCGTTGAAGCCCCATCCGACACTGAAGCTTTCTTT. Translated, it gives CSVEAPSDTEAFF.